This T cell receptor beta chain was recovered during a study of blood T cell repertoires in COVID-19. Study summary: The study drew acute and convalescent COVID-19 samples from the United States, Italy and Spain. T cells, B-cell-depleted T cells, or PBMCs supplied cDNA or gDNA.

Methods used by the authors: Nucleated cell counts were estimated from reference gene primer amplification. Sequencing used immunoSEQ multiplex PCR; TCRdb keeps in-frame clones, though not all of them. D and trimming come from the DNA, and the V and J calls and clone size come from that table. The sample carries 98,000 or so clones, around nine tenths recorded once. The germline V gene has CDR1 SGHTA and CDR2 FQGNSA. V lost 4 bases and J lost 5, with 11 bases in between. The CDR3 runs to 13 residues. The receptor was isolated from a human donor in a cohort sampled during active COVID-19. This chain joins TRBV7-2 and TRBJ2-5; D not resolved. The source material was peripheral blood. The CDR3 protein is CASSWSSRETQYF. In DNA, the CDR3 is TGTGCCAGCAGCTGGAGTAGTCGGGAGACCCAGTACTTC.